The 20 T cell receptor beta chains below all came from one sample that was sequenced in a study of blood T cell repertoires in COVID-19. Some clones are missing from TCRdb's copy, which holds only in-frame ones; the method was immunoSEQ multiplex PCR. The data hold under 80,000 clones, with 83% observed a single time. Sample: peripheral blood. All receptors derive from a woman aged 60-75 years with acute or convalescent COVID-19.

This clone was detected only once. CDR3: CASSPGQNQPQHF. The CDR3 nucleotides are TGTGCCAGCTCCCCGGGACAGAATCAGCCCCAGCATTTT. The chain has TRBV18 and TRBJ1-5, with 7 bases that match TRBD1. J gave up 4 bases and V 6 bases, and 3 bases lay outside the gene matches. This CDR3 comprises 13 residues. Germline V CDR1 and CDR2: KGHSH, LQKENI.

This clone was recorded a few times. The chain uses TRBV7-2 and TRBJ2-7; no firm D call. The V and J ends lost 1 base and 6 bases respectively, with 10 bases between them. CDR1 is SGHTA, CDR2 FQGNSA, per germline. The CDR3 is 13 amino acids. CDR3 DNA sequence: TGTGCCAGCAGCTTAGTAGGCGGAAGCGAGCAGTACTTC. This codes for CASSLVGGSEQYF.

This chain joins TRBV6-5 and TRBJ1-5; a weak D match, TRBD1 (6 bases). CDR3 length equals 15 residues. Germline lookup yields CDR1 MNHEY and CDR2 SVGAGI. Trimming shortened V by 6 bases and J by 1 base, and 13 bases separated the two germline ends. The CDR3 region has the DNA TGTGCCAGCAGGGTCCGGGACACAAGCAATCAGCCCCAGCATTTT. Amino acid sequence: CASRVRDTSNQPQHF.

The chain carries TRBV24-1 and TRBJ1-2; 7 positions agree with TRBD1. Germline V gene sequence: CDR1 KGHDR, CDR2 SFDVKD. The CDR3 sequence is 14 residues long. V lost 4 bases and J lost 7; bases outside the gene matches: 8. The CDR3 nucleotides read TGTGCCACCAGTGACGACGACAGGGCGATTGGCTACACCTTC. Translation: CATSDDDRAIGYTF.

The rearrangement joins TRBV9 to TRBJ1-5; D may be TRBD1 (6 bases). The CDR3 extends over 15 amino acids. The germline V and J ends were trimmed by 5 bases and 7 bases, with 19 bases remaining between them. Germline loops: CDR1 SGDLS, CDR2 YYNGEE. This CDR3 reads CASSGDSQGLQPQHF. As DNA, the CDR3 is TGTGCCAGCAGTGGTGATTCACAGGGTTTACAGCCCCAGCATTTT. Combining the CDR3 with reference TRBV9 and TRBJ1-5 gives the whole variable domain DSGVTQTPKHLITATGQRVTLRCSPRSGDLSVYWYQQSLDQGLQFLIQYYNGEERAKGNILERFSAQQFPDLHSELNLSSLELGDSALYFCASSGDSQGLQPQHFGDGTRLSIL.

This chain uses TRBV5-4 with TRBJ1-6, with D unresolved. The CDR3 consists of 12 residues. Deletions cut 3 bases from V and 8 bases from J, with 6 bases between. Germline V gives CDR1 SGHNT, CDR2 YYREEE (reference sequence). This chain's CDR3 is CASSSFDSPLHF. In DNA, the CDR3 is TGTGCCAGCAGCTCCTTTGATTCACCCCTCCACTTT. The full variable domain, in which reference TRBV5-4 and TRBJ1-6 provide the parts outside the CDR3, is ETGVTQSPTHLIKTRGQQVTLRCSSQSGHNTVSWYQQALGQGPQFIFQYYREEENGRGNFPPRFSGLQFPNYSSELNVNALELDDSALYLCASSSFDSPLHFGNGTRLTVT.

The chain links TRBV2 to TRBJ1-1; D ambiguous. Between the trimmed V and J ends, which lost 10 bases and 0 bases, there was a span of 9 bases. The CDR3 has 12 amino acids. CDR1 is SNHLY and CDR2 is FYNNEI in the germline V gene. The CDR3 DNA reads TGTGCCACTACGGGGATGAACACTGAAGCTTTCTTT. Its translation is CATTGMNTEAFF. The complete variable domain, with remaining parts taken from reference TRBV2 and TRBJ1-1, reads EPEVTQTPSHQVTQMGQEVILRCVPISNHLYFYWYRQILGQKVEFLVSFYNNEISEKSEIFDDQFSVERPDGSNFTLKIRSTKLEDSAMYFCATTGMNTEAFFGQGTRLTVV.

The V gene is TRBV5-1, the J gene TRBJ1-4; 7 bases line up with TRBD1. This CDR3 is built from 16 residues. V was clipped by 0 bases and J by 8 bases; unmatched bases: 10. Germline CDR1 SGHRS, CDR2 YFSETQ. The CDR3 coding sequence is TGCGCCAGCAGCTTGGGATCGACAGGGTGGGGAGAAAAACTGTTTTTT. Translating it yields CASSLGSTGWGEKLFF.

The chain couples TRBV10-2 to TRBJ2-2, with a tentative D call TRBD2 (6 bases). The germline V and J ends were trimmed by 6 bases and 1 base, with 15 bases remaining between them. CDR3 length: 16 amino acids. Germline V CDR1 and CDR2: WSHSY, SAAADI. CDR3 in amino acids: CASRVGGTGNTGELFF. In DNA, the CDR3 is TGCGCCAGCAGAGTGGGCGGGACTGGGAACACCGGGGAGCTGTTTTTT.

The chain recombines TRBV3-1 (or the pseudogene TRBV3-2) with TRBJ1-6; tentative D call: TRBD1 (5 bases). CDR3 length: 16 residues. Germline values: CDR1 LGHDT, CDR2 YNNKEL (reference sequence). Trimming took off 0 bases at V and 10 bases at J, with 16 bases between the two ends. For the CDR3, the DNA is TGTGCCAGCAGCCAAGATCCGGCAGGGCGAAGGTCACCCCTCCACTTT. Its protein is CASSQDPAGRRSPLHF.

The chain recombines TRBV29-1 with TRBJ1-1; 7 bases match TRBD1. Unmatched junction bases numbered 3, after V lost 0 bases and J lost 5 bases. Germline values: CDR1 SQVTM, CDR2 ANQGSEA. CDR3 length equals 13 residues. CDR3 nucleotides: TGCAGCGTTGAAGACCACAGGGGAACTGAAGCTTTCTTT. Protein sequence: CSVEDHRGTEAFF.

V usage is TRBV2 and J usage is TRBJ1-1, with a weak D call TRBD1 (6 bases). The germline CDR1 and CDR2 sequences are SNHLY and FYNNEI. The CDR3 runs to 11 residues. The V gene lost 6 bases and the J gene lost 5 bases, with 7 bases spanning the gap. CDR3: CASSRGTEAFF. The CDR3 nucleotides are TGTGCCAGCAGCAGGGGAACTGAAGCTTTCTTT.

The rearrangement uses TRBV2 and TRBJ1-2, with 7 positions matching TRBD1. The CDR3 runs to 14 residues. Germline CDR1 is SNHLY and CDR2 is FYNNEI. The J segment lost 5 bases and the V segment lost 6 bases, leaving 9 bases of the junction unmatched. DNA of the CDR3: TGTGCCAGCAGAGGCCAGGGGGTGCGTTATGGCTACACCTTC. Translation gives CASRGQGVRYGYTF.

CDR3 sequence reads: CASSLGTGGGYTF. The DNA for the CDR3 is TGTGCCAGCAGCTTAGGGACAGGGGGAGGCTACACCTTC. This chain links TRBV7-9 with TRBJ1-2; 10 nucleotides match TRBD1. The CDR3 is made up of 13 amino acids. Germline CDR1 SEHNR, CDR2 FQNEAQ (reference sequence). J was trimmed by 8 bases and V by 1 base; bases with no gene match: 1.

The chain couples TRBV9 to TRBJ1-1, with no clear D. From germline, CDR1 is SGDLS and CDR2 YYNGEE. Deletions cut 3 bases from V and 2 bases from J, with 8 bases between. The CDR3 covers 13 residues. CDR3 nucleotide sequence: TGTGCCAGCAGCGGTGGCGGAAACACTGAAGCTTTCTTT. Amino acids: CASSGGGNTEAFF.

The V call is TRBV9, the J call TRBJ1-2, with a possible D match to TRBD1 (5 bases). V was cut by 0 bases and J by 7 bases, with 10 bases left in between. Germline V gene lookup returns CDR1 SGDLS and CDR2 YYNGEE. CDR3 length: 13 amino acids. DNA for the CDR3: TGTGCCAGCAGCGTAGTAGAAGGGGCTGGCTACACCTTC. Its translation is CASSVVEGAGYTF.

The count of this clone is one. The chain combines TRBV27 with TRBJ1-6; D is unresolved. Trimming took off 5 bases at V and 0 bases at J, with 11 bases between the two ends. The CDR3 sequence is 16 residues long. Germline V CDR1 and CDR2: MNHEY, SMNVEV (reference sequence). This CDR3 reads CASSAPGVSYNSPLHF. CDR3 sequence (DNA): TGTGCCAGCAGTGCCCCGGGTGTCTCCTATAATTCACCCCTCCACTTT.

In DNA form, the CDR3 reads TGTGCCAGCAGCAAAGCACCCAGCGGGGGCCTGTGCGATGAGCAGTTCTTC. Translation gives CASSKAPSGGLCDEQFF. The chain joins TRBV21-1 to TRBJ2-1; TRBD2, as called in the table, went unchecked against the DNA. TRBV21-1 is a listed pseudogene. This CDR3 is built from 17 residues.

CDR3: CASSLGGGNNEQFF. The CDR3 region has the DNA TGTGCCAGCAGCTTAGGGGGCGGGAACAATGAGCAGTTCTTC. The chain has TRBV11-3 and TRBJ2-1; a possible D gene is TRBD2 (6 bases). The ends were cut back, 1 base at V and 5 bases at J, with 9 bases in the middle. This CDR3 is 14 amino acids long. Germline CDR1 reads SGHNT; CDR2 reads YENEEA. The whole variable domain, remainder taken from reference TRBV11-3 and TRBJ2-1, is EAGVVQSPRYKIIEKKQPVAFWCNPISGHNTLYWYLQNLGQGPELLIRYENEEAVDDSQLPKDRFSAERLKGVDSTLKIQPAELGDSAVYLCASSLGGGNNEQFFGPGTRLTVL.

This chain connects TRBV4-2 to TRBJ1-4, with 8 bases fitting TRBD1. The CDR3 is 16 amino acids. Germline V gives CDR1 LGHNA, CDR2 YNFKEQ. V trimming: 1 base; J trimming: 3 bases; junction bases outside the gene matches: 4. The CDR3 spells CASSQARTGPNEKLFF. CDR3 in DNA: TGTGCCAGCAGCCAAGCCCGGACAGGGCCTAATGAAAAACTGTTTTTT.